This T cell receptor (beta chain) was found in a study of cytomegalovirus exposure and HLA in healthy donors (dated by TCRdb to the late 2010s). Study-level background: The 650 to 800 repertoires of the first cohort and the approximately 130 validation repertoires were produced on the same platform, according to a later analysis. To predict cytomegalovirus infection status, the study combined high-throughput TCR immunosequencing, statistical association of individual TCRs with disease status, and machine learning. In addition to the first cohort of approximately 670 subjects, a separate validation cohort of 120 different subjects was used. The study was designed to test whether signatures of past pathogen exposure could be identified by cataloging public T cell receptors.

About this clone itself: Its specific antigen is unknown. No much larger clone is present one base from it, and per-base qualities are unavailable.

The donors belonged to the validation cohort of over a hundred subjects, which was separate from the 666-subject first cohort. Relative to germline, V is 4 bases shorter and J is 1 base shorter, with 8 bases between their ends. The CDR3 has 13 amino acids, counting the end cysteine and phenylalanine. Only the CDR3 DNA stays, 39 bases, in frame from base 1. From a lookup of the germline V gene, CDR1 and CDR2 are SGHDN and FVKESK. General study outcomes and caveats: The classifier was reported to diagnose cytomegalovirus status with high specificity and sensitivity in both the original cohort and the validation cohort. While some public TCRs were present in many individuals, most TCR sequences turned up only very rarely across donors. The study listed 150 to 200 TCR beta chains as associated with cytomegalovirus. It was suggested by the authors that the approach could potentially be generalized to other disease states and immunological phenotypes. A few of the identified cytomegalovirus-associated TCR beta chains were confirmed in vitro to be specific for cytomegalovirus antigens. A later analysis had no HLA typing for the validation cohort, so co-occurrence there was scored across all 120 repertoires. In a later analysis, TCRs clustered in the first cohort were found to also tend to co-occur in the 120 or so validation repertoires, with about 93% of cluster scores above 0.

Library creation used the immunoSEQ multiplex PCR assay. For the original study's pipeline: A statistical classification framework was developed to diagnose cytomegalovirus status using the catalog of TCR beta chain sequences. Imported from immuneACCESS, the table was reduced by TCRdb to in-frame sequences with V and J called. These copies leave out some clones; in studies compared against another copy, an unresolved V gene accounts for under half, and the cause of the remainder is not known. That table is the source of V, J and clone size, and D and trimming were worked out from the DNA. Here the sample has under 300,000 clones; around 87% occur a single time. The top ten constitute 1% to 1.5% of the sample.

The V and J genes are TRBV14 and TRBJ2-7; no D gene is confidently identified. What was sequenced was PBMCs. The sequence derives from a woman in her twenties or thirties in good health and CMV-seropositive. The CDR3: CASSLLASYEQYF. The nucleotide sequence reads TGTGCCAGCAGCCTACTCGCTTCCTACGAGCAGTACTTC.